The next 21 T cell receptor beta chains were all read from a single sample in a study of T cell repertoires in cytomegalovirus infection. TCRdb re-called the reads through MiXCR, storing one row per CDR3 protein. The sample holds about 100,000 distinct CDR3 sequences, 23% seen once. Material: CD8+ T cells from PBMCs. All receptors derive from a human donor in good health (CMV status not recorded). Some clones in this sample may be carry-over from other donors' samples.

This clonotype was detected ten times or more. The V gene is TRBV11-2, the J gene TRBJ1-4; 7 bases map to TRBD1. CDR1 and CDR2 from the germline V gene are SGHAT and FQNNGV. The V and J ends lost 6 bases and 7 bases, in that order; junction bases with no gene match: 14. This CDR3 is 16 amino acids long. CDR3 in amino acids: CASSSRSGTAAEKLFF. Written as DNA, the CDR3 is TGTGCCAGCAGTTCTAGGTCCGGGACAGCCGCTGAAAAACTGTTTTTT.

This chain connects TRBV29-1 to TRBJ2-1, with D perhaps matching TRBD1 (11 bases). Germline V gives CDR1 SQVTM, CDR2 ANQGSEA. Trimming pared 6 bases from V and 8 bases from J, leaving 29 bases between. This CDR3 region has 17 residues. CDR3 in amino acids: CSVLGTGGLAGADEQFF. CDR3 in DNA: TGCAGCGTACTAGGGACAGGGGGTCTAGCGGGAGCTGATGAGCAGTTCTTC.

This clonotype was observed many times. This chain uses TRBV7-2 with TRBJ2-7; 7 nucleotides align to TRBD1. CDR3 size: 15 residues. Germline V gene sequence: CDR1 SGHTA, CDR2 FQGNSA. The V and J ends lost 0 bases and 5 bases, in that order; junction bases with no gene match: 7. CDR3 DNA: TGTGCCAGCAGCTTAGCCGTGGGACAGTCCCACGAGCAGTACTTC. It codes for CASSLAVGQSHEQYF. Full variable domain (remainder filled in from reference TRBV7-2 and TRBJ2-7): GAGVSQSPSNKVTEKGKDVELRCDPISGHTALYWYRQSLGQGLEFLIYFQGNSAPDKSGLPSDRFSAERTGGSVSTLTIQRTQQEDSAVYLCASSLAVGQSHEQYFGPGTRLTVT.

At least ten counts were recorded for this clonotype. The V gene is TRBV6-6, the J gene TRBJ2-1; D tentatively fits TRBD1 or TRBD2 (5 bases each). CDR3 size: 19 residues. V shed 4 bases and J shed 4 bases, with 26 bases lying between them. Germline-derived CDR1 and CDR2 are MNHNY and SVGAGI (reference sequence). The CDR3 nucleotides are TGTGCCAGCAGTTTCCTTCGCCTCGCGGACACCCGACTATACAATGAGCAGTTCTTC. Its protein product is CASSFLRLADTRLYNEQFF.

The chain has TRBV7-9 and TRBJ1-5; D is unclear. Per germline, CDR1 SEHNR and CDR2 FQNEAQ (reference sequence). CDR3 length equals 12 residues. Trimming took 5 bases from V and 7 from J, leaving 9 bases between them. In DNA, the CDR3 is TGTGCCAGCAGCCACGGTGTACAGCCCCAGCATTTT. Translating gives CASSHGVQPQHF. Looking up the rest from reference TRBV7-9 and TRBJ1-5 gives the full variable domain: DTGVSQNPRHKITKRGQNVTFRCDPISEHNRLYWYRQTLGQGPEFLTYFQNEAQLEKSRLLSDRFSAERPKGSFSTLEIQRTEQGDSAMYLCASSHGVQPQHFGDGTRLSIL.

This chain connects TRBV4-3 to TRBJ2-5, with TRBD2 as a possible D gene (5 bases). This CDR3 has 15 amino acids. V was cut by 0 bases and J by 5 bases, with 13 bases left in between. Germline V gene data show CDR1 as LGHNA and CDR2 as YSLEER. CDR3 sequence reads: CASSQDLAPLETQYF. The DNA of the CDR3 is TGCGCCAGCAGCCAAGATCTAGCACCGTTGGAGACCCAGTACTTC.

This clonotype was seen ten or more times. The CDR3 sequence: CASSDRDREVTDTQYF. The CDR3 region has the DNA TGTGCCAGCAGTGACCGGGACAGGGAGGTTACAGATACGCAGTATTTT. The rearrangement links TRBV28 to TRBJ2-3; the match to TRBD1 covers 9 bases. Germline V lookup: CDR1 MDHEN, CDR2 SYDVKM. The CDR3 has 16 residues. V shed 5 bases, J shed 3 bases, and the junction held 9 bases outside the gene matches.

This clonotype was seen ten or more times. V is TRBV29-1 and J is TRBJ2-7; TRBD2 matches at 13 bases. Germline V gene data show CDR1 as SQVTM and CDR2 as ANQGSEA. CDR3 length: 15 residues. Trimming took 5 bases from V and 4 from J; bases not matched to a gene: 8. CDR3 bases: TGCAGCGTTTCCGGACTAGCGGGAGTTTTATACGAGCAGTACTTC. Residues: CSVSGLAGVLYEQYF.

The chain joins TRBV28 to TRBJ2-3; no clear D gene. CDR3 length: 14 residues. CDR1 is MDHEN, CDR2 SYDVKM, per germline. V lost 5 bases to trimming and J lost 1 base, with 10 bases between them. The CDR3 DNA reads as TGTGCCAGCAGTCCGGTAGGAGGCACAGATACGCAGTATTTT. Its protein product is CASSPVGGTDTQYF.

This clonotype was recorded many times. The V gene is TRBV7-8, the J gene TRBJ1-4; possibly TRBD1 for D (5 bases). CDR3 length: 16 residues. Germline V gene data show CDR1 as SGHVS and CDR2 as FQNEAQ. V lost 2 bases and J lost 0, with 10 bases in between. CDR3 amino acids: CASSLQGIPTNEKLFF. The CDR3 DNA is TGTGCCAGCAGCTTACAGGGCATTCCAACTAATGAAAAACTGTTTTTT.

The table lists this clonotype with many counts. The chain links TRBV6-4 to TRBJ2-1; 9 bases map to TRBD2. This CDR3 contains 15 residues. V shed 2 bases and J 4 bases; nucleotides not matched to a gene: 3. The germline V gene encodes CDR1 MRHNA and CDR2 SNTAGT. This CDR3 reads CASSDLAGTYNEQFF. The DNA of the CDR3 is TGTGCCAGCAGTGACCTAGCGGGGACTTACAATGAGCAGTTCTTC.

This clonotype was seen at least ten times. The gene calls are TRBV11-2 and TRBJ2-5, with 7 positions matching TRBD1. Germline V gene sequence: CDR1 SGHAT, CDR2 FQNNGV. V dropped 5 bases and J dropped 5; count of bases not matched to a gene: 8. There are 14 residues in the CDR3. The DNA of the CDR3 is TGTGCCAGCAGCCCCCGACAGGGCGGTGAGACCCAGTACTTC. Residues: CASSPRQGGETQYF.

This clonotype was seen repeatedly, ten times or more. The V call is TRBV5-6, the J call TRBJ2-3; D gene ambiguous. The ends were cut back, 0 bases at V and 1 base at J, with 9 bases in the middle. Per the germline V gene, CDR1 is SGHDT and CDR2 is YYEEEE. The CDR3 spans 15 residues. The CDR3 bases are TGTGCCAGCAGCTTGGCGGAAAGGGGCACAGATACGCAGTATTTT. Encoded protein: CASSLAERGTDTQYF.

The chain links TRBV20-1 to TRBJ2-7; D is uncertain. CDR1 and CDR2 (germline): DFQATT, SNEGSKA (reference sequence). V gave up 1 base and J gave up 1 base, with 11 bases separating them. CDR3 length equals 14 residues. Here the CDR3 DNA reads TGCAGTGCTAGAGGGGATAGCTGGTCCTACGAGCAGTACTTC. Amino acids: CSARGDSWSYEQYF.

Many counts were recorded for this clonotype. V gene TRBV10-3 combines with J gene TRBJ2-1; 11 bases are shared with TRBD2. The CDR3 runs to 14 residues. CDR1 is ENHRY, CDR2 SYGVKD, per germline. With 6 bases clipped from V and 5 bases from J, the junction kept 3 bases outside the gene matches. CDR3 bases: TGTGCCATCAGGACTAGCGGGAACGACAATGAGCAGTTCTTC. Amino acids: CAIRTSGNDNEQFF.

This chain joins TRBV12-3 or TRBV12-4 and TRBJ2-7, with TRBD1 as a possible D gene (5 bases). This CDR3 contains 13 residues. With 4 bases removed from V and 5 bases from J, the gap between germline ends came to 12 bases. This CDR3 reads CASSSGFSNEQYF. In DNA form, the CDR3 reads TGTGCCAGCAGTTCAGGGTTTTCCAACGAGCAGTACTTC.

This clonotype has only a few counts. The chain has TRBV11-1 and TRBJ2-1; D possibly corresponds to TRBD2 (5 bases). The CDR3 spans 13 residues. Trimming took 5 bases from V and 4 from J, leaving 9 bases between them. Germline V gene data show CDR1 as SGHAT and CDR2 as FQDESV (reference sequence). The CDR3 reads CASSKRLYNEQFF. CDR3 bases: TGTGCCAGCAGCAAGCGGTTATACAATGAGCAGTTCTTC.

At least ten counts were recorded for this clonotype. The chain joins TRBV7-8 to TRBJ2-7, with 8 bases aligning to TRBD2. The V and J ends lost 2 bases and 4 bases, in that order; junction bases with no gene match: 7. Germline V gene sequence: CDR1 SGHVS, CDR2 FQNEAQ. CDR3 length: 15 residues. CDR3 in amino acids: CASSLSRGGSYEQYF. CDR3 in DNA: TGTGCCAGCAGCTTATCTCGCGGGGGGTCGTACGAGCAGTACTTC.

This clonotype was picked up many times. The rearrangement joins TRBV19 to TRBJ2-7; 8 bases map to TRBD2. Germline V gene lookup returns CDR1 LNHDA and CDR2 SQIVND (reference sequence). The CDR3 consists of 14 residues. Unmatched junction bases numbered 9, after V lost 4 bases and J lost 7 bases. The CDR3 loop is CASSSQRGIREQYF. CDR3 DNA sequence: TGTGCCAGTAGTAGCCAGCGGGGGATCAGAGAGCAGTACTTC.

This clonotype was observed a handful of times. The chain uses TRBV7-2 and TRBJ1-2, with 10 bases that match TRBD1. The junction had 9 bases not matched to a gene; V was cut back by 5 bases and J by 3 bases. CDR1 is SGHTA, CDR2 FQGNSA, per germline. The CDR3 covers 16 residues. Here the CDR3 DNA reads TGTGCCAGCAGCGGACCGACAGGGGGCCCGGACTATGGCTACACCTTC. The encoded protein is CASSGPTGGPDYGYTF. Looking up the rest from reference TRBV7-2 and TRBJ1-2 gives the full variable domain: GAGVSQSPSNKVTEKGKDVELRCDPISGHTALYWYRQSLGQGLEFLIYFQGNSAPDKSGLPSDRFSAERTGGSVSTLTIQRTQQEDSAVYLCASSGPTGGPDYGYTFGSGTRLTVV.

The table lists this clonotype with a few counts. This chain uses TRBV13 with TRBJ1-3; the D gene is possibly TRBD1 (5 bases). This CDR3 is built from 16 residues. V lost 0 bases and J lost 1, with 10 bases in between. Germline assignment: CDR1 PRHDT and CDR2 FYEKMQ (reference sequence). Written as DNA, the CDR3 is TGTGCCAGCAGCTTAGGCACAGGCCCTTCTGGAAACACCATATATTTT. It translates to CASSLGTGPSGNTIYF.